The next 3 T cell receptor beta chains were all read from a single sample in a study of blood T cell repertoires in COVID-19. Produced via immunoSEQ multiplex PCR; TCRdb's table is partial and in-frame only. The sample comprises under 300,000 clones, 84% of which are singletons, and under 1.5% rests with the top ten. The sample was peripheral blood. The source is a woman in her thirties or forties who had recovered from COVID-19.

This chain links TRBV2 with TRBJ2-1, with D perhaps matching TRBD2 (6 bases). Trimming pared 8 bases from V and 4 bases from J, leaving 15 bases between. CDR3 size: 14 residues. The germline V gene encodes CDR1 SNHLY and CDR2 FYNNEI. The CDR3, as DNA: TGTGCCAGCGGTTTGTCTAGCGCATACAATGAGCAGTTCTTC. Amino acids: CASGLSSAYNEQFF.

The chain links TRBV5-4 to TRBJ1-2, with 10 bases aligning to TRBD1. In germline, CDR1 is SGHNT, CDR2 YYREEE (reference sequence). V lost 0 bases, J lost 7 bases, and 6 bases stayed unmatched. The CDR3 loop spans 15 amino acids. The CDR3 spells CASSLEGTGVPGYTF. The CDR3 bases are TGTGCCAGCAGCTTGGAGGGGACAGGGGTCCCTGGCTACACCTTC.

This clone came up once. The rearrangement uses TRBV6-2 or TRBV6-3 and TRBJ1-1; weak D call: TRBD1 (5 bases). CDR3 size: 12 residues. Trimming shortened V by 4 bases and J by 7 bases, and 10 bases separated the two germline ends. Germline lookup yields CDR1 MNHEY and CDR2 SVGEGT. CDR3 residues: CASSFSGGEAFF. CDR3 DNA: TGTGCCAGCAGTTTTTCGGGGGGTGAAGCTTTCTTT.